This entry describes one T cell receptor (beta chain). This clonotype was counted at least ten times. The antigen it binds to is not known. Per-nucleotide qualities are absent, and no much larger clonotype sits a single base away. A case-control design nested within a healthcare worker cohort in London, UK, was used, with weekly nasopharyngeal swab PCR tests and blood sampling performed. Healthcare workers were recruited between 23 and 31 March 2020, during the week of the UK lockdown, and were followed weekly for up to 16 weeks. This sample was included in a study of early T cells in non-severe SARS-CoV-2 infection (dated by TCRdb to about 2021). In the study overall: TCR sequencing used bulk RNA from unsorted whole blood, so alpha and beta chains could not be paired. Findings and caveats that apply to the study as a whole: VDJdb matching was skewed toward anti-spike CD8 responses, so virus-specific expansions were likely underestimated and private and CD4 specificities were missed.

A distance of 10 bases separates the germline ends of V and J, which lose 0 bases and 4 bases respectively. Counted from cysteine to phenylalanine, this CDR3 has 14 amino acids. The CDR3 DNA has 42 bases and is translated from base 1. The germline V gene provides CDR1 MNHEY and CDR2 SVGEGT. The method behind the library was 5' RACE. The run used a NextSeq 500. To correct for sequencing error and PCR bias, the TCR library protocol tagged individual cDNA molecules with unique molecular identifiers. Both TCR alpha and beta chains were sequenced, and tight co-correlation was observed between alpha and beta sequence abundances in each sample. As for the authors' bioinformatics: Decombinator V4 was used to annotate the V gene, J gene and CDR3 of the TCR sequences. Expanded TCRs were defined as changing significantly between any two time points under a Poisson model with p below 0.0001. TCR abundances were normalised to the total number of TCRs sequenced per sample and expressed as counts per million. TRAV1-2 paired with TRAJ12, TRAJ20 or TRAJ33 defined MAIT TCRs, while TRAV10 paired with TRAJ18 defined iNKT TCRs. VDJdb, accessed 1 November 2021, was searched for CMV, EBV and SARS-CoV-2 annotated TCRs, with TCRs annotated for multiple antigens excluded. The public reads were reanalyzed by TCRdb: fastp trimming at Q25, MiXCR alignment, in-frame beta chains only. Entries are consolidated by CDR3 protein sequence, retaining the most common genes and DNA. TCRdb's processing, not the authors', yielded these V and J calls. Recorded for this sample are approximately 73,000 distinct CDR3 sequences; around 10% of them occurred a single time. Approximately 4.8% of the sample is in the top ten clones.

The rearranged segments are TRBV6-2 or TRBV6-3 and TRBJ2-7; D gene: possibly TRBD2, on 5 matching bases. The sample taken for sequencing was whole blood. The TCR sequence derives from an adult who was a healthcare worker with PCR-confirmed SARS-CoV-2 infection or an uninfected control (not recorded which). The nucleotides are TGTGCCAGCAGTTACTCGAGAGGGTTTTACGAGCAGTACTTC. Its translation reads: CASSYSRGFYEQYF.